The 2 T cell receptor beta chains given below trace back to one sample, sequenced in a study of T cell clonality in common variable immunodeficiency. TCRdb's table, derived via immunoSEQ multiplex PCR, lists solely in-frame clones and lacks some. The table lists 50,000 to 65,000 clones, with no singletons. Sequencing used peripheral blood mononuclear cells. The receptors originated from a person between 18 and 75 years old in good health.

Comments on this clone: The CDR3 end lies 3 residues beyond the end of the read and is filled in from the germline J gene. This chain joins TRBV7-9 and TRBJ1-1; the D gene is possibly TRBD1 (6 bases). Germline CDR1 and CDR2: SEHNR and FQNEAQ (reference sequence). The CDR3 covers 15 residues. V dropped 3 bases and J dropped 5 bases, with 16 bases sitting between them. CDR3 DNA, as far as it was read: TGTGCCAGCAGCTTGGGGGGGCAGGGAGGGACTGAA. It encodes CASSLGGQGGTE. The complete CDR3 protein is CASSLGGQGGTEAFF.

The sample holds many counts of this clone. The part of the CDR3 DNA that was read is TGCAGTGCACCCCAAGCGGGAGCGGTCTACGAG. It specifies CSAPQAGAVYE. The full CDR3 protein reads CSAPQAGAVYEQYF. This sequence joins TRBV20-1 and TRBJ2-7; TRBD2 matches 8 bases. The CDR3 is cut off 3 residues early in the read; its end comes from the germline J gene. Per the germline V gene, CDR1 is DFQATT and CDR2 is SNEGSKA (reference sequence). This CDR3 spans 14 amino acids. V shed 6 bases, J shed 3 bases, and the junction held 10 bases outside the gene matches.